Sequencing of this TCR beta chain was carried out in a study of T-cell memory formation after mild COVID-19. Overall study context: Clusters of TCRs were largely donor specific.

Looked up from germline, CDR1 is SEHNR and CDR2 is FQNEAQ (reference sequence). The ends were cut back, 5 bases at V and 0 bases at J, with 8 bases in the middle. This CDR3 comprises 13 residues. Overall study findings and caveats: For second-wave clones that peaked at day 37, SARS-CoV-2 specificity went unverified. A subset of responding clones appeared in pre-infection memory, suggesting cross-reactive memory joined.

This clonotype was found a few times. Its specificity is unknown. 5'RACE with constant-segment primers yielded barcoded, UMI-tagged TCR alpha and TCR beta cDNA libraries. Each CDR3 protein is one row after TCRdb ran MiXCR on the 5' RACE reads. Here the sample spans roughly 120,000 distinct CDR3 sequences, roughly 15% being singletons. The sequencing sample was made of PBMCs or a T cell subset sorted from them (not recorded which). This TCR derives from an adult woman who had mild COVID-19 (a few samples of this study predate the infection). Cell type and time point are not known. The V gene is TRBV7-9, the J gene TRBJ2-7; D is ambiguous. The CDR3 DNA is TGTGCCAGCAGCCATTCGAGCTCCTACGAGCAGTACTTC. The encoded protein is CASSHSSSYEQYF.